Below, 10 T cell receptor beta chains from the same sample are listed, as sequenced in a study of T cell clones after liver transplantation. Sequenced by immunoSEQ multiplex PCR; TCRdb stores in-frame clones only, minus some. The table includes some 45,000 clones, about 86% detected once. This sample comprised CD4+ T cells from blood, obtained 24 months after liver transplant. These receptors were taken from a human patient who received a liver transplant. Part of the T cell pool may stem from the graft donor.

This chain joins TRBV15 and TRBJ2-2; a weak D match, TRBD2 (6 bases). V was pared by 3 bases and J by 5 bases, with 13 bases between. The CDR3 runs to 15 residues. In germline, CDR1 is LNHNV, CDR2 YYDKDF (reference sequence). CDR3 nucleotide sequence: TGTGCCACCAGCAGTGGGGACTCGTTTACCGGGGAGCTGTTTTTT. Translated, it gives CATSSGDSFTGELFF.

The CDR3 loop is CASGPLGGGYTGELFF. DNA for the CDR3: TGTGCCAGCGGACCATTGGGAGGGGGGTACACCGGGGAGCTGTTTTTT. V gene TRBV7-2 combines with J gene TRBJ2-2; TRBD2 might be the D (7 bases). Germline CDR1 reads SGHTA; CDR2 reads FQGNSA. The V end lost 8 bases, the J end lost 3 bases, and 19 bases lay between the germline ends. The CDR3 length is 16 residues. The full variable domain, with the rest looked up from reference TRBV7-2 and TRBJ2-2, is GAGVSQSPSNKVTEKGKDVELRCDPISGHTALYWYRQSLGQGLEFLIYFQGNSAPDKSGLPSDRFSAERTGGSVSTLTIQRTQQEDSAVYLCASGPLGGGYTGELFFGEGSRLTVL.

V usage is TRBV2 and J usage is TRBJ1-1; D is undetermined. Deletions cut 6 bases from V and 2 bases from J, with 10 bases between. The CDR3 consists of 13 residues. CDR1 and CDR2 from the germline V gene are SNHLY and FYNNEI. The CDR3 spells CASRLTFNTEAFF. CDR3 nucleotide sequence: TGTGCCAGCAGACTCACTTTTAACACTGAAGCTTTCTTT.

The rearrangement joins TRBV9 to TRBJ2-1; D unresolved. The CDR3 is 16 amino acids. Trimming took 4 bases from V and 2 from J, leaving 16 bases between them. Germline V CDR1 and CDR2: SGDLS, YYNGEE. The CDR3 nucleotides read TGTGCCAGCAGCCTAACAGCCCCCTCGCCCTACAATGAGCAGTTCTTC. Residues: CASSLTAPSPYNEQFF.

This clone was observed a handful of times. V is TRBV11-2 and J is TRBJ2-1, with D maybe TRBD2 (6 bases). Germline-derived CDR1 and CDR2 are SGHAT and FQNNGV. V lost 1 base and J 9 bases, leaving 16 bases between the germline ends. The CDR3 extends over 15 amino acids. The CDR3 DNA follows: TGTGCCAGCAGCTTAGTTGCGGGATTCAGTGGTGAGCAGTTCTTC. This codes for CASSLVAGFSGEQFF.

The CDR3 coding sequence is TGTGCCAGCAGAATAGTCCAGGGGGCAAGCACTGAAGCTTTCTTT. This encodes CASRIVQGASTEAFF. This chain uses TRBV6-5 with TRBJ1-1; 8 nucleotides line up with TRBD1. V shed 6 bases and J 4 bases; nucleotides not matched to a gene: 10. Germline CDR1 reads MNHEY; CDR2 reads SVGAGI. This CDR3 is built from 15 residues.

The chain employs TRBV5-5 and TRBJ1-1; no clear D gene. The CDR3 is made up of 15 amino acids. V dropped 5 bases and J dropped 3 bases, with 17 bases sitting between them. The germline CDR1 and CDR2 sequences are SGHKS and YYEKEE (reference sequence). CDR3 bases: TGTGCCAGCAGTTTAGACCCCAAAGGGTACACTGAAGCTTTCTTT. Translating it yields CASSLDPKGYTEAFF.

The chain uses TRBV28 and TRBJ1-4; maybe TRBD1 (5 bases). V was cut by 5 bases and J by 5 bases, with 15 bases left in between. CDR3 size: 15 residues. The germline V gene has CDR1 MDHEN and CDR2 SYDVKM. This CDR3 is CASSAPGTVNEKLFF. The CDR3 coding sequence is TGTGCCAGCAGTGCCCCCGGGACGGTGAATGAAAAACTGTTTTTT.

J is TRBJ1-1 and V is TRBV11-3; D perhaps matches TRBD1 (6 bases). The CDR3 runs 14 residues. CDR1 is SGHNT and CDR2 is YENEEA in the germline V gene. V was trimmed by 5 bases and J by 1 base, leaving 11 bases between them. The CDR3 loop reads CASSPGQSNTEAFF. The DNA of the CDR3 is TGTGCCAGCAGCCCCGGACAGTCGAACACTGAAGCTTTCTTT.

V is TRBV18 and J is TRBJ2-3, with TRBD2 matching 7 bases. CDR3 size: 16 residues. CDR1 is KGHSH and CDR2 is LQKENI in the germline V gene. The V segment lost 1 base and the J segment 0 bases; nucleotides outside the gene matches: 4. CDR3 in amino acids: CASSPLLAASTDTQYF. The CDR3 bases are TGTGCCAGCTCACCACTGCTAGCGGCTAGCACAGATACGCAGTATTTT.